This T cell receptor (beta chain) stems from a study of blood T cell repertoires in COVID-19. Study at large: Acute and convalescent COVID-19 specimens originated in the United States, Italy and Spain. Sources were T cells, B-cell-depleted T cells, or PBMCs; the material itself was cDNA or gDNA.

TCRdb's table, derived via immunoSEQ multiplex PCR, lists solely in-frame clones and lacks some. The table lists about 52,000 clones, 75% to 95% of them singletons, with under 7% in the top ten. This CDR3 spans 16 amino acids. CDR1 and CDR2 from the germline V gene are MDHEN and SYDVKM. The V and J ends lost 2 bases and 8 bases respectively, with 18 bases between them. This chain connects TRBV28 to TRBJ1-4; no definite D call. Sample: peripheral blood. This clonotype was obtained from a man between 50 and 59 years old with active COVID-19. CDR3 in amino acids: CASSLPPPPGDEKLFF. DNA of the CDR3: TGTGCCAGCAGTTTACCACCCCCCCCGGGTGACGAAAAACTGTTTTTT.